The 10 T cell receptor beta chains in this list originate from one sample, sequenced in a study of memory CD4+ T cells and cytomegalovirus serostatus. Sequenced by immunoSEQ multiplex PCR; TCRdb stores in-frame clones only, minus some. The sample records 45,000 to 50,000 clones, 60% to 85% being singletons. Single viable CD3+CD4+CD8-CD45RO+ cells were sorted as the memory CD4+ T cells. The sample comprised memory CD4+ T cells from blood. The receptors originated from an adult in good health and CMV-seronegative.

V is TRBV19 and J is TRBJ2-1; 12 nucleotides match TRBD1. Germline V gene lookup returns CDR1 LNHDA and CDR2 SQIVND (reference sequence). The CDR3 is 17 amino acids. Trimming took 5 bases from V and 2 from J; bases not matched to a gene: 7. CDR3 nucleotide sequence: TGTGCCAGTAGTGTTACCGGGACAGGGGGCACCTACAATGAGCAGTTCTTC. It is translated as CASSVTGTGGTYNEQFF. The whole variable domain, remainder taken from reference TRBV19 and TRBJ2-1, is DGGITQSPKYLFRKEGQNVTLSCEQNLNHDAMYWYRQDPGQGLRLIYYSQIVNDFQKGDIAEGYSVSREKKESFPLTVTSAQKNPTAFYLCASSVTGTGGTYNEQFFGPGTRLTVL.

The chain links TRBV7-2 to TRBJ1-1; D gene ambiguous. Germline CDR1 and CDR2: SGHTA and FQGNSA. The length of the CDR3 is 12 residues. V was trimmed by 1 base and J by 8 bases, leaving 8 bases between them. In DNA form, the CDR3 reads TGTGCCAGCAGCTTAGACGGCTGGGAAGCTTTCTTT. This translates into CASSLDGWEAFF. The whole variable domain, filled in from reference TRBV7-2 and TRBJ1-1, reads GAGVSQSPSNKVTEKGKDVELRCDPISGHTALYWYRQSLGQGLEFLIYFQGNSAPDKSGLPSDRFSAERTGGSVSTLTIQRTQQEDSAVYLCASSLDGWEAFFGQGTRLTVV.

This rearrangement joins TRBV9 to TRBJ2-5, with TRBD1 identical over 7 bases. The CDR3 runs to 16 residues. Germline lookup yields CDR1 SGDLS and CDR2 YYNGEE. Losses at the gene ends were 4 bases for V and 4 bases for J; bases not matched to a gene: 13. In DNA form, the CDR3 reads TGTGCCAGCAGCCCTCGACAGGGTGGTTACGGAGAGACCCAGTACTTC. This encodes CASSPRQGGYGETQYF.

This clone was seen only once. The chain has TRBV7-6 and TRBJ1-1, with D unclear. Germline CDR1 and CDR2: SGHVS and FNYEAQ. Trimming cost V 3 bases and J 4 bases, with 9 bases left between them. There are 13 residues in the CDR3. In DNA form, the CDR3 reads TGTGCCAGCAGCTTCGGGCAGGCCACTGAAGCTTTCTTT. The encoded protein is CASSFGQATEAFF.

This clone was detected a few times. The V call is TRBV5-1, the J call TRBJ2-7, with D hard to call. Germline V gene lookup returns CDR1 SGHRS and CDR2 YFSETQ. CDR3 length equals 14 residues. V was pared by 4 bases and J by 0 bases, with 11 bases between. As DNA, the CDR3 is TGCGCCAGCAGCCGGACGGATAGCTCCTACGAGCAGTACTTC. It encodes CASSRTDSSYEQYF.

The V gene is TRBV30, the J gene TRBJ1-2, with D possibly TRBD1 on 5 matching bases. The CDR3 is made up of 12 amino acids. CDR1 and CDR2 from the germline V gene are GTSNPN and SVGIG (reference sequence). V was clipped by 5 bases and J by 8 bases, with 15 bases between them. For the CDR3, the DNA is TGTGCCTGGTGGGACCCCCAGGAAGGCTACACCTTC. Encoded protein: CAWWDPQEGYTF.

The rearrangement joins TRBV7-2 to TRBJ2-1; a possible D gene is TRBD2 (5 bases). The germline gives CDR1 SGHTA, CDR2 FQGNSA. Trimming shortened V by 5 bases and J by 5 bases, and 10 bases separated the two germline ends. The CDR3 has 13 residues. This chain's CDR3 is CASSPERDNEQFF. The CDR3 nucleotides are TGTGCCAGCAGCCCAGAGAGGGACAATGAGCAGTTCTTC.

This chain joins TRBV30 and TRBJ2-7; a weak D match, TRBD2 (7 bases). The CDR3 runs 15 residues. Trimming pared 2 bases from V and 2 bases from J, leaving 16 bases between. Germline CDR1 and CDR2: GTSNPN and SVGIG (reference sequence). CDR3 in amino acids: CAWSRGGTQTYEQYF. CDR3 sequence (DNA): TGTGCCTGGAGTAGGGGGGGGACACAAACCTACGAGCAGTACTTC.

The gene calls are TRBV19 and TRBJ1-5; D remains unclear. Trimming cost V 4 bases and J 3 bases, with 1 base left between them. CDR1 is LNHDA and CDR2 is SQIVND in the germline V gene (reference sequence). The CDR3 is 11 residues long. In DNA, the CDR3 is TGTGCCAGTAGTAACAATCAGCCCCAGCATTTT. It yields the protein CASSNNQPQHF.

The chain is built from TRBV5-3 and TRBJ2-2, with 8 bases matching TRBD2. TRBV5-3 is an ORF for which the function is uncertain. Unmatched junction bases numbered 3, after V lost 1 base and J lost 1 base. The CDR3 runs to 16 residues. CDR3 in DNA: TGTGCCAGAAGCTTGTTAAGCGGGGGGAACACCGGGGAGCTGTTTTTT. Its translation is CARSLLSGGNTGELFF.